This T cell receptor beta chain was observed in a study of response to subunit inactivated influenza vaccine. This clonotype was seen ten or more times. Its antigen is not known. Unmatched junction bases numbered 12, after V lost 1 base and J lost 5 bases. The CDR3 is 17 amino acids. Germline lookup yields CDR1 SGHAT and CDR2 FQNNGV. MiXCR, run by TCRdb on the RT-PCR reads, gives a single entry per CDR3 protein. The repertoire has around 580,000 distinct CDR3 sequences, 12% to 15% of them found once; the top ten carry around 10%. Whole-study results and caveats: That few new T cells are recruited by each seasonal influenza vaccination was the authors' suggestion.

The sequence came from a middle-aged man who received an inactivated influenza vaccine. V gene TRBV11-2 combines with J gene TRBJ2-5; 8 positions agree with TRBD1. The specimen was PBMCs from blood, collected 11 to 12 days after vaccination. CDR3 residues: CASSLGTTGVPLETQYF. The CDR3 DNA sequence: TGTGCCAGCAGCTTAGGGACGACAGGGGTACCGTTGGAGACCCAGTACTTC. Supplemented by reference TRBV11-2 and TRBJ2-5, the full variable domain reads EAGVAQSPRYKIIEKRQSVAFWCNPISGHATLYWYQQILGQGPKLLIQFQNNGVVDDSQLPKDRFSAERLKGVDSTLKIQPAKLEDSAVYLCASSLGTTGVPLETQYFGPGTRLLVL.